Each of the 27 T cell receptor beta chains below was sequenced from the same sample in a study of response to subunit inactivated influenza vaccine. A single record per CDR3 protein comes from TCRdb applying MiXCR to the RT-PCR reads. The sample holds about 650,000 distinct CDR3 sequences, more than 15% seen once. The source material was PBMCs from blood, sampled about 13 days after vaccination. The source of these receptors is a man in his fifties or sixties who received an inactivated influenza vaccine.

The CDR3 sequence is CASSLAEEDTQYF. CDR3 DNA: TGTGCCAGCAGCTTAGCGGAGGAAGATACGCAGTATTTT. V usage is TRBV7-6 and J usage is TRBJ2-3, with D tentatively TRBD2 (5 bases). This CDR3 spans 13 amino acids. V dropped 0 bases and J dropped 5 bases, with 6 bases sitting between them. The germline CDR1 and CDR2 sequences are SGHVS and FNYEAQ. The full variable domain, rest sourced from reference TRBV7-6 and TRBJ2-3, is GAGVSQSPRYKVTKRGQDVALRCDPISGHVSLYWYRQALGQGPEFLTYFNYEAQQDKSGLPNDRFSAERPEGSISTLTIQRTEQRDSAMYRCASSLAEEDTQYFGPGTRLTVL.

The J gene is TRBJ2-3, the V gene TRBV27; 7 bases map to TRBD2. The V segment lost 3 bases and the J segment 2 bases; nucleotides outside the gene matches: 5. The CDR3 runs 15 residues. Germline V gene lookup returns CDR1 MNHEY and CDR2 SMNVEV (reference sequence). In DNA, the CDR3 is TGTGCCAGCAGTTTTTCACTAGCGTACACAGATACGCAGTATTTT. Its translation is CASSFSLAYTDTQYF.

This clonotype has a count of ten or more. The J gene is TRBJ2-7, the V gene TRBV12-3 or TRBV12-4; weak D call: TRBD2 (5 bases). Trimming took 5 bases from V and 3 from J, leaving 14 bases between them. The CDR3 totals 14 residues. The CDR3 DNA reads TGTGCCAGCAGTAGGCGTGCGGGCAACTACGAGCAGTACTTC. Its protein product is CASSRRAGNYEQYF.

This clonotype was detected only a few times. This chain uses TRBV4-1 with TRBJ1-1; 8 bases fit TRBD1. The CDR3 length is 16 residues. Germline V lookup: CDR1 MGHRA, CDR2 YSYEKL. Trimming cost V 0 bases and J 4 bases; bases outside gene matches: 7. CDR3 residues: CASSQDRDRRGTEAFF. Written as DNA, the CDR3 is TGCGCCAGCAGCCAAGATAGGGACAGGCGGGGCACTGAAGCTTTCTTT.

This clonotype was found a few times. Relative to the germline gene, one junction end is altered; a read error may explain this. The chain couples TRBV6-5 to TRBJ2-7; D may be TRBD2 (5 bases). Per the germline V gene, CDR1 is MNHEY and CDR2 is SVGAGI. This CDR3 contains 11 residues. The CDR3 sequence is CASSSRTGVFF. CDR3 DNA sequence: TGTGCCAGCAGTTCTCGGACCGGGGTATTCTTC.

This clonotype was seen a few times. V usage is TRBV20-1 and J usage is TRBJ2-7; maybe TRBD2 (5 bases). The germline V gene has CDR1 DFQATT and CDR2 SNEGSKA (reference sequence). CDR3 size: 12 residues. V was shortened by 1 base and J by 5 bases, with 9 bases between the two germline ends. The CDR3 DNA reads TGCAGTGCTAGAGGTCTCGGGAACGAGCAGTACTTC. Encoded protein: CSARGLGNEQYF.

This clonotype was detected only a few times. The V and J genes are TRBV6-2 or TRBV6-3 and TRBJ2-1; tentatively, D is TRBD2 (6 bases). Per the germline V gene, CDR1 is MNHEY and CDR2 is SVGEGT. CDR3 size: 17 residues. Trimming took 6 bases from V and 8 from J, leaving 26 bases between them. CDR3 DNA sequence: TGTGCCAGCAGATCCTATTCGACTAGTTTACAGGCCCATGAGCAGTTCTTC. Amino acids: CASRSYSTSLQAHEQFF.

The chain combines TRBV4-2 with TRBJ2-1; TRBD2 aligns across 14 bases. The CDR3 contains 15 residues. J was trimmed by 9 bases and V by 5 bases; bases with no gene match: 6. Germline CDR1 LGHNA, CDR2 YNFKEQ. The CDR3 reads CASSVGTSGGSEQFF. Written as DNA, the CDR3 is TGTGCCAGCAGCGTTGGGACTAGCGGGGGCAGTGAGCAGTTCTTC.

This clonotype was seen repeatedly, ten times or more. The chain combines TRBV5-1 with TRBJ2-2, with a weak D call TRBD1 (5 bases). V dropped 7 bases and J dropped 5 bases, with 15 bases sitting between them. CDR3 size: 14 residues. Germline values: CDR1 SGHRS, CDR2 YFSETQ. DNA for the CDR3: TGCGCCAGCCGACAAGGGGTCGAGACCGGGGAGCTGTTTTTT. Amino acid sequence: CASRQGVETGELFF.

This clonotype was counted only a few times. CDR3 nucleotide sequence: TGTGCCTGGAGTTTGGGCCAACTAACCTACGAGCAGTACTTC. This codes for CAWSLGQLTYEQYF. V and J are TRBV30 and TRBJ2-7; D is undetermined. The V end was cut by 2 bases, the J end by 2 bases, with 13 bases between. CDR1 and CDR2 from the germline V gene are GTSNPN and SVGIG (reference sequence). The CDR3 consists of 14 residues.

A few counts support this clonotype. The chain has TRBV3-1 and TRBJ1-3; D unclear. V shed 0 bases and J shed 0 bases, with 9 bases lying between them. The germline CDR1 and CDR2 sequences are LGHDT and YNNKEL (reference sequence). The CDR3 sequence is 16 residues long. This CDR3 is CASSQDKYFSGNTIYF. For the CDR3, the DNA is TGTGCCAGCAGCCAAGACAAGTATTTCTCTGGAAACACCATATATTTT.

The J gene is TRBJ2-2, the V gene TRBV12-3 or TRBV12-4; TRBD1 aligns across 9 bases. The CDR3 has 15 residues. V shed 7 bases, J shed 5 bases, and the junction held 8 bases outside the gene matches. The CDR3, as DNA: TGTGCCAGCACCAATCCGGGACAGGGAACCGGGGAGCTGTTTTTT. It specifies CASTNPGQGTGELFF.

This clonotype was seen a few times. The V gene is TRBV10-3, the J gene TRBJ2-7; 11 bases align to TRBD1. The CDR3 spans 13 residues. V dropped 6 bases and J dropped 3; count of bases not matched to a gene: 1. CDR1 and CDR2 (germline): ENHRY, SYGVKD. The CDR3 sequence: CAISGTGGYEQYF. In DNA, the CDR3 is TGTGCCATCAGCGGGACAGGGGGCTACGAGCAGTACTTC.

The chain uses TRBV7-2 and TRBJ1-5; perhaps TRBD1 as D (6 bases). This CDR3 contains 13 residues. V shed 3 bases and J shed 7 bases, with 10 bases lying between them. Per germline, CDR1 SGHTA and CDR2 FQGNSA. The CDR3 bases are TGTGCCAGCAGCTTCCCAGGGGTCCAGCCCCAGCATTTT. It specifies CASSFPGVQPQHF.

The chain links TRBV3-1 to TRBJ2-1; D call uncertain. The length of the CDR3 is 11 residues. The germline V gene has CDR1 LGHDT and CDR2 YNNKEL (reference sequence). V shed 6 bases and J shed 9 bases, with 9 bases lying between them. The CDR3 DNA reads as TGTGCCAGCAGGATAGGTGGTGAGCAGTTCTTC. The encoded protein is CASRIGGEQFF.

This clonotype came up a few times. The chain carries TRBV12-3 or TRBV12-4 and TRBJ1-3; D uncertain. The CDR3 covers 12 residues. V gave up 7 bases and J gave up 11 bases, with 15 bases separating them. The DNA for the CDR3 is TGTGCCAGCATACCCGGATCGTCAGCCATATATTTT. Amino acids: CASIPGSSAIYF.

The chain has TRBV29-1 and TRBJ2-2; 10 bases fit TRBD2. This CDR3 comprises 14 residues. CDR1 SQVTM and CDR2 ANQGSEA come from the germline V gene. Trimming removed 3 bases from V and 6 bases from J; junction bases left unmatched: 4. CDR3 region: CSVDGLAGAGELFF. CDR3 DNA sequence: TGCAGCGTTGATGGGCTAGCGGGGGCCGGGGAGCTGTTTTTT.

The J gene is TRBJ2-1, the V gene TRBV5-1; D possibly corresponds to TRBD2 (6 bases). The CDR3 has 16 residues. From germline, CDR1 is SGHRS and CDR2 YFSETQ. V lost 0 bases and J lost 5, with 15 bases in between. This chain's CDR3 is CASSLEPGARNNEQFF. DNA for the CDR3: TGCGCCAGCAGCTTGGAACCGGGAGCACGAAACAATGAGCAGTTCTTC.

The chain combines TRBV20-1 with TRBJ2-5; TRBD1 might be the D (6 bases). Trimming removed 3 bases at V and 5 bases at J, with 13 bases between. This CDR3 has 13 amino acids. Germline V gene lookup returns CDR1 DFQATT and CDR2 SNEGSKA (reference sequence). The CDR3 region has the DNA TGCAGTGCTAGTGGGACATGGGGGGAGACCCAGTACTTC. Protein: CSASGTWGETQYF.

This clonotype occurred a few times. The chain recombines TRBV10-3 with TRBJ2-5, with 8 bases aligning to TRBD2. The CDR3 runs to 13 residues. J lost 2 bases, V lost 6 bases, and 2 bases had no gene match. Germline V gene sequence: CDR1 ENHRY, CDR2 SYGVKD. The CDR3, as DNA: TGTGCCATCAGAGCGGGAGTGCAAGAGACCCAGTACTTC. Protein product: CAIRAGVQETQYF.

The gene calls are TRBV7-9 and TRBJ2-4; tentatively, D is TRBD1 or TRBD2 (7 bases each). Trimming removed 1 base at V and 8 bases at J, with 12 bases between. The CDR3 covers 14 residues. The V gene's germline CDR1 is SEHNR and CDR2 FQNEAQ (reference sequence). In DNA form, the CDR3 reads TGTGCCAGCAGCTTAGATTCAGGGGGGGACATTCAGTACTTC. Amino acids: CASSLDSGGDIQYF.

This clonotype was seen only a few times. The chain joins TRBV4-2 to TRBJ2-3, with 8 positions matching TRBD2. Germline loops: CDR1 LGHNA, CDR2 YNFKEQ. V gave up 0 bases and J gave up 10 bases; unmatched junction bases: 6. CDR3 length equals 14 residues. In DNA, the CDR3 is TGTGCCAGCAGCCAAGATCCGGGACTAGTTCCGCAGTATTTT. Residues: CASSQDPGLVPQYF.

The V call is TRBV7-3, the J call TRBJ2-5, with 15 positions matching TRBD2. Germline CDR1 SGHTA, CDR2 FQGTGA. CDR3 length: 17 residues. The junction had 4 bases not matched to a gene; V was cut back by 3 bases and J by 2 bases. The CDR3 loop reads CASSFGLAGGGQETQYF. CDR3 coding DNA: TGTGCCAGCAGCTTCGGACTAGCGGGAGGGGGTCAAGAGACCCAGTACTTC.

This clonotype has a handful of counts. V and J are TRBV20-1 and TRBJ1-1; 10 bases fit TRBD1. V trimming: 5 bases; J trimming: 0 bases; junction bases outside the gene matches: 3. CDR1 DFQATT and CDR2 SNEGSKA come from the germline V gene (reference sequence). This CDR3 has 14 amino acids. CDR3 in amino acids: CSARTGGMNTEAFF. The DNA for the CDR3 is TGCAGTGCTCGGACAGGGGGGATGAACACTGAAGCTTTCTTT.

The V gene is TRBV4-3, the J gene TRBJ2-7; D is unclear. Germline CDR1 LGHNA, CDR2 YSLEER. The length of the CDR3 is 14 residues. Trimming removed 3 bases at V and 1 base at J, with 10 bases between. The CDR3 DNA reads TGCGCCAGCAGCCAGTTTACGGGTTCCTACGAGCAGTACTTC. Translated: CASSQFTGSYEQYF.

This chain connects TRBV5-1 to TRBJ2-1; 9 nucleotides line up with TRBD2. V trimming: 0 bases; J trimming: 0 bases; junction bases outside the gene matches: 7. Germline lookup yields CDR1 SGHRS and CDR2 YFSETQ. The CDR3 is made up of 18 amino acids. This CDR3 is CASSLGLLAGSSYNEQFF. The CDR3 bases are TGCGCCAGCAGCTTGGGGTTGCTAGCGGGAAGCTCCTACAATGAGCAGTTCTTC.

V usage is TRBV11-3 and J usage is TRBJ2-3, with 9 nucleotides matching TRBD2. This CDR3 has 14 residues. Looked up from germline, CDR1 is SGHNT and CDR2 is YENEEA. The junction had 4 bases not matched to a gene; V was cut back by 5 bases and J by 4 bases. The CDR3 DNA follows: TGTGCCAGCAGCCCCGGCGGGAGGGCAGATACGCAGTATTTT. The encoded protein is CASSPGGRADTQYF.